This T cell receptor (beta chain) was found in a study of radiation and T cells in renal cell carcinoma. Study-level results: No pretreatment tumor biopsies were available for baseline clonotypes. Top tumor clonotypes rose in blood 2 weeks post-radiation, then contracted.

Deletions cut 6 bases from V and 5 bases from J, with 19 bases between. Germline CDR1 and CDR2: MDHEN and SYDVKM. This CDR3 is 16 amino acids long. The method was immunoSEQ multiplex PCR; TCRdb's version includes in-frame clones alone and lacks a portion of them. The sample lists 150,000 or so clones, roughly 80% seen once, with roughly 23% in the top ten. The time point denotes: baseline pretreatment blood. Treatment denoted: 15 Gy SBRT to primary tumor, nephrectomy 4 weeks later. Blood was sampled at baseline, 2 weeks and 4 weeks after SBRT. This renal cell carcinoma was of the clear cell type. Regarding this clone: The antigen remains unidentified.

This chain joins TRBV28 and TRBJ1-4; D possibly corresponds to TRBD1 (5 bases). Sequenced here: blood, sampled from a patient whose treatment included radiotherapy and nephrectomy. This sequence was found in a woman between 45 and 65 years old with renal cell carcinoma. CDR3 coding DNA: TGTGCCAGCAGGAGTAGATATGGCAGGGACAATGAAAAACTGTTTTTT. Translating gives CASRSRYGRDNEKLFF.